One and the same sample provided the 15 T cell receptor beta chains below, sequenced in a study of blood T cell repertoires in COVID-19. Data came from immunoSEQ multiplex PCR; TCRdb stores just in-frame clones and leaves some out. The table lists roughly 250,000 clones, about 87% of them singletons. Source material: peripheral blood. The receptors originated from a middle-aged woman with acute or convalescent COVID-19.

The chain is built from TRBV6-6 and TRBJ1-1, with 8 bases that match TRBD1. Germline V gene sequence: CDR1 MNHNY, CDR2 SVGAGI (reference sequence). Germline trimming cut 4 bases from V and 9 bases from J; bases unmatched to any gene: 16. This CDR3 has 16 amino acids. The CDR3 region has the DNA TGTGCCAGCAGTTCCCATTTAGCGGACAGGGTTCAAAAAGCTTTCTTT. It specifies CASSSHLADRVQKAFF.

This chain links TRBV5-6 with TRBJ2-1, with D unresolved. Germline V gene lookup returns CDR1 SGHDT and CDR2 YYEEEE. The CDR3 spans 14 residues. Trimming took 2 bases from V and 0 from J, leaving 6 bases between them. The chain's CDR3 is CASSFGASYNEQFF. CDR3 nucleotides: TGTGCCAGCAGCTTCGGTGCCTCCTACAATGAGCAGTTCTTC.

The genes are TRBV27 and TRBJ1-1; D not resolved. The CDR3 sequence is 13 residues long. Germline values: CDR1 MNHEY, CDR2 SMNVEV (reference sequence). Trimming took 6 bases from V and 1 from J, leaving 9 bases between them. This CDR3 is CASRDTWNTEAFF. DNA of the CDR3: TGTGCCAGCAGAGATACATGGAACACTGAAGCTTTCTTT.

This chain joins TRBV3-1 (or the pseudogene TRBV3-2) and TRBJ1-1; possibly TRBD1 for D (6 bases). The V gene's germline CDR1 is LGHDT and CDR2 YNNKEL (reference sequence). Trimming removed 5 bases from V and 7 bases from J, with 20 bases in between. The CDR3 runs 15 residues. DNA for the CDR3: TGTGCCAGCAGCGCCAGGGGTCTGAATAGGGATGAAGCTTTCTTT. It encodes CASSARGLNRDEAFF.

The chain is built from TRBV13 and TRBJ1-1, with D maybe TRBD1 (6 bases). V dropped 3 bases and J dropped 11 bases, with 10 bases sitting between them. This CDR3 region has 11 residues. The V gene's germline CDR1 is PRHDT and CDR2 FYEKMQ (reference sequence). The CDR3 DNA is TGTGCCAGCAGCTTGGGGGGGCCGGCTTTCTTT. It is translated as CASSLGGPAFF. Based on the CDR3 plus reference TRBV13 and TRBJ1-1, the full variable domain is AAGVIQSPRHLIKEKRETATLKCYPIPRHDTVYWYQQGPGQDPQFLISFYEKMQSDKGSIPDRFSAQQFSDYHSELNMSSLELGDSALYFCASSLGGPAFFGQGTRLTVV.

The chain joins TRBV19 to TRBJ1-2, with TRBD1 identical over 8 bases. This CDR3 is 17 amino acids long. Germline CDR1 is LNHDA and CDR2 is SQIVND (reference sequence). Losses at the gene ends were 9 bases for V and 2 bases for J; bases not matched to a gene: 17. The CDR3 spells CASKRGDRPTSNYGYTF. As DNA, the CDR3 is TGTGCCAGCAAGAGGGGGGACAGGCCAACCTCGAACTATGGCTACACCTTC.

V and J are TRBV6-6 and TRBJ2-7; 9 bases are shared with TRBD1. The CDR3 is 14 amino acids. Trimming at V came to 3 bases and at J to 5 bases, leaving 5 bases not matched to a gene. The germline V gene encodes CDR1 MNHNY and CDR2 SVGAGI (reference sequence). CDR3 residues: CASSYLRDRDEQYV. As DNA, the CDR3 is TGTGCCAGCAGTTATCTCCGGGACAGGGACGAGCAGTACGTC.

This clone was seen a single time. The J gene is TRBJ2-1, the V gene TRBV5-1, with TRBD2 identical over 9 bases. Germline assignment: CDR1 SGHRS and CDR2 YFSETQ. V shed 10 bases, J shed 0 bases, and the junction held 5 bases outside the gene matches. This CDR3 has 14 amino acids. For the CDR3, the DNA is TGCGCCCGCGGGGGGGGTATCTCCTACAATGAGCAGTTCTTC. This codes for CARGGGISYNEQFF.

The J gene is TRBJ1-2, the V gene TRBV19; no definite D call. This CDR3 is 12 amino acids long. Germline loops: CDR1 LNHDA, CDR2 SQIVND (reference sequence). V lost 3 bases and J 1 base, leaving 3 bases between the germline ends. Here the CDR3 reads CASSIYNYGYTF. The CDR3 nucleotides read TGTGCCAGTAGTATCTATAACTATGGCTACACCTTC.

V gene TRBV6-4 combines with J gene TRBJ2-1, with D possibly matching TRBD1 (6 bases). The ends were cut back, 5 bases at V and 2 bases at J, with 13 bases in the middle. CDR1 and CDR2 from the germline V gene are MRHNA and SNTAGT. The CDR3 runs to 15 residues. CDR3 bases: TGTGCCAGCAGTCTACAGGGTGGGACCTACAATGAGCAGTTCTTC. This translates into CASSLQGGTYNEQFF.

Here the CDR3 DNA reads TGTGCCAGCAGTTACTCCCTGGGGGAGCGGGGGGGCCTATCTCGGGAGCAGTTCTTC. Protein sequence: CASSYSLGERGGLSREQFF. The chain links TRBV6-2 or TRBV6-3 to TRBJ2-1, with 10 bases fitting TRBD2. The CDR3 consists of 19 residues. V shed 0 bases and J 10 bases; nucleotides not matched to a gene: 18. CDR1 MNHEY and CDR2 SVGEGT come from the germline V gene.

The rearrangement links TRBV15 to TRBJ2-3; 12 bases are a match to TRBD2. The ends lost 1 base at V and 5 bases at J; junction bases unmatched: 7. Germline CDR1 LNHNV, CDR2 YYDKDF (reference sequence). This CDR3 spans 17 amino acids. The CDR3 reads CATSRAPLAGGLDTQYF. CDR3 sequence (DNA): TGTGCCACCAGCAGAGCCCCGCTAGCGGGGGGGCTAGATACGCAGTATTTT.

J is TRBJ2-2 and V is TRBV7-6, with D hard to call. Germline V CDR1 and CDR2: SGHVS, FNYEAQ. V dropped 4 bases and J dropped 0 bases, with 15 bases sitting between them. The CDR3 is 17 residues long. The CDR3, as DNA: TGTGCCAGCAGCTCTCGGGTTCTTCCCTCGAACACCGGGGAGCTGTTTTTT. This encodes CASSSRVLPSNTGELFF.

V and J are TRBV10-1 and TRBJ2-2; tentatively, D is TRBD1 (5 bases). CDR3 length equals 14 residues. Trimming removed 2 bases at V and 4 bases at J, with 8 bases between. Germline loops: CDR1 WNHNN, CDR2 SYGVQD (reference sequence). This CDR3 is CASSETGSTGELFF. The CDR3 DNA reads TGCGCCAGCAGTGAGACAGGCTCCACCGGGGAGCTGTTTTTT.

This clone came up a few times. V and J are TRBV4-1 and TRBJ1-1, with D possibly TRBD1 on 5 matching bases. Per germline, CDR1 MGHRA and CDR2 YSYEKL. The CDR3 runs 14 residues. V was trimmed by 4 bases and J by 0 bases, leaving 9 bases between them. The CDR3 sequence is CASSRGLLNTEAFF. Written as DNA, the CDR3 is TGCGCCAGCAGCCGGGGACTCCTGAACACTGAAGCTTTCTTT.